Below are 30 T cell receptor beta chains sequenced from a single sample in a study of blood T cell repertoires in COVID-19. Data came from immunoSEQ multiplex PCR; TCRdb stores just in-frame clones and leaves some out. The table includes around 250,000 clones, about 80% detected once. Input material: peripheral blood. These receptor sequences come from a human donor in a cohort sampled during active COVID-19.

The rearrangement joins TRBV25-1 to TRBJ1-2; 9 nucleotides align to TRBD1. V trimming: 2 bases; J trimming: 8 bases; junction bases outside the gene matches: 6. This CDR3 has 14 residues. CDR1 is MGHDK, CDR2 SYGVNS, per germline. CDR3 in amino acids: CASSENNRGRGYTF. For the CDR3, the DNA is TGTGCCAGCAGTGAAAATAACAGGGGGCGCGGCTACACCTTC.

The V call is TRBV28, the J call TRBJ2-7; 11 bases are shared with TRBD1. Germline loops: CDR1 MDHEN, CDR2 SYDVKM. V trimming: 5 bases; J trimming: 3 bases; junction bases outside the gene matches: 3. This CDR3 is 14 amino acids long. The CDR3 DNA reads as TGTGCCAGCAGTAGGACAGGGGGCATCTACGAGCAGTACTTC. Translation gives CASSRTGGIYEQYF. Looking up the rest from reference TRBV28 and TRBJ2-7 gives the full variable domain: DVKVTQSSRYLVKRTGEKVFLECVQDMDHENMFWYRQDPGLGLRLIYFSYDVKMKEKGDIPEGYSVSREKKERFSLILESASTNQTSMYLCASSRTGGIYEQYFGPGTRLTVT.

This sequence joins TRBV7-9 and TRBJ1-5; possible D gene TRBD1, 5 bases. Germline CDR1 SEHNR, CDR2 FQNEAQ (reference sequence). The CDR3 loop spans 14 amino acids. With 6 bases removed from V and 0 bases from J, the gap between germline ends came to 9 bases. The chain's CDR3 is CASRRGNSNQPQHF. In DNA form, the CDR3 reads TGTGCCAGCAGACGGGGGAATAGCAATCAGCCCCAGCATTTT. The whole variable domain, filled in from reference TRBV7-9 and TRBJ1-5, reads DTGVSQNPRHKITKRGQNVTFRCDPISEHNRLYWYRQTLGQGPEFLTYFQNEAQLEKSRLLSDRFSAERPKGSFSTLEIQRTEQGDSAMYLCASRRGNSNQPQHFGDGTRLSIL.

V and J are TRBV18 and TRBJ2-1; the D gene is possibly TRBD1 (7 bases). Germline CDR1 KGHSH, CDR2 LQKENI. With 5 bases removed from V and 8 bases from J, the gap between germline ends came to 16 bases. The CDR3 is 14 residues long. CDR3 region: CASSVQGGEYEQFF. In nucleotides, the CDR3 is TGTGCCAGCTCAGTTCAGGGGGGAGAATATGAGCAGTTCTTC.

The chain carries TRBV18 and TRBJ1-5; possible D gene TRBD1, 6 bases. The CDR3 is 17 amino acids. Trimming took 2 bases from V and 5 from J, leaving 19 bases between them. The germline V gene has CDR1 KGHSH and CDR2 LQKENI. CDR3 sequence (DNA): TGTGCCAGCTCACCAAGGGCAGGGGCCCCTTCGGATCAGCCCCAGCATTTT. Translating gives CASSPRAGAPSDQPQHF.

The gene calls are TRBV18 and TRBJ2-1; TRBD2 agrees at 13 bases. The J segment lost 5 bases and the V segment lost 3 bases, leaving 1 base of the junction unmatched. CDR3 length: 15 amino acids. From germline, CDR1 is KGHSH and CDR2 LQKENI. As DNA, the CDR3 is TGTGCCAGCTCACCCGGACTAGCGGGGGACAATGAGCAGTTCTTC. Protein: CASSPGLAGDNEQFF. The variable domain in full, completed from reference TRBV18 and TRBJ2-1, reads NAGVMQNPRHLVRRRGQEARLRCSPMKGHSHVYWYRQLPEEGLKFMVYLQKENIIDESGMPKERFSAEFPKEGPSILRIQQVVRGDSAAYFCASSPGLAGDNEQFFGPGTRLTVL.

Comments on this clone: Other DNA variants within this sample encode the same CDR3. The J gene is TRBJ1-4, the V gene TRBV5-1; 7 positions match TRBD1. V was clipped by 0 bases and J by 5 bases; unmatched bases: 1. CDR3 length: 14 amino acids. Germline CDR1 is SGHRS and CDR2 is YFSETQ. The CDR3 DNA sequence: TGCGCCAGCAGCTTGGGACAGGGAAATGAAAAACTGTTTTTT. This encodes CASSLGQGNEKLFF. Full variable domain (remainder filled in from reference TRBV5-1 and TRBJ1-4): KAGVTQTPRYLIKTRGQQVTLSCSPISGHRSVSWYQQTPGQGLQFLFEYFSETQRNKGNFPGRFSGRQFSNSRSEMNVSTLELGDSALYLCASSLGQGNEKLFFGSGTQLSVL.

CDR3 loop: CASSVRQASYNEQFF. CDR3 coding DNA: TGTGCCAGCAGTGTACGACAGGCTTCCTACAATGAGCAGTTCTTC. The rearrangement uses TRBV2 and TRBJ2-1; D is possibly TRBD1 (6 bases). The CDR3 runs 15 residues. Trimming took 4 bases from V and 1 from J, leaving 11 bases between them. From germline, CDR1 is SNHLY and CDR2 FYNNEI. Full variable domain (outside the CDR3, taken from reference TRBV2 and TRBJ2-1): EPEVTQTPSHQVTQMGQEVILRCVPISNHLYFYWYRQILGQKVEFLVSFYNNEISEKSEIFDDQFSVERPDGSNFTLKIRSTKLEDSAMYFCASSVRQASYNEQFFGPGTRLTVL.

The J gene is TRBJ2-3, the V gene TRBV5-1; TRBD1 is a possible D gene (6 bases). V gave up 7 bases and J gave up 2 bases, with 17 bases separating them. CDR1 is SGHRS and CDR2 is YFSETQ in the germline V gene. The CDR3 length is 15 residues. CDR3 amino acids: CASAQGDFSTDTQYF. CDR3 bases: TGCGCCAGCGCACAGGGCGACTTTTCCACAGATACGCAGTATTTT.

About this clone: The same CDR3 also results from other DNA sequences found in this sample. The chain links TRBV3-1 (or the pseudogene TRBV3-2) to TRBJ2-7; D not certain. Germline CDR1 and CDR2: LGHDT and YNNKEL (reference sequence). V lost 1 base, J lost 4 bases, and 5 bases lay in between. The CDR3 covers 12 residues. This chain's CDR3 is CASSQASYEQYF. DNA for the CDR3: TGTGCCAGCAGCCAAGCGTCTTACGAGCAGTACTTC.

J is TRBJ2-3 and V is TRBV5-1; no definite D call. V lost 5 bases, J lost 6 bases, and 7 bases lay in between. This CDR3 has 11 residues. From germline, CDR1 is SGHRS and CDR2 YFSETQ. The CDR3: CASRNWDTQYF. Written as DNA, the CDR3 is TGCGCCAGCAGGAACTGGGATACGCAGTATTTT.

The CDR3 loop reads CASSQDLTGSPYEQYF. The DNA of the CDR3 is TGCGCCAGCAGCCAAGATCTCACAGGGAGCCCCTACGAGCAGTACTTC. The chain carries TRBV4-3 and TRBJ2-7; weak D call: TRBD1 (6 bases). The V end lost 0 bases, the J end lost 2 bases, and 14 bases lay between the germline ends. This CDR3 is 16 amino acids long. In germline, CDR1 is LGHNA, CDR2 YSLEER.

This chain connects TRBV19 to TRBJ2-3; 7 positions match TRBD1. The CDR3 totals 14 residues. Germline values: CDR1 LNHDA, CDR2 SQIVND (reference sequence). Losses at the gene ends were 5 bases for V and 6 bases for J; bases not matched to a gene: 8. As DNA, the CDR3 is TGTGCCAGTAGTTTGACAGGGTTTGGGGATACGCAGTATTTT. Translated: CASSLTGFGDTQYF. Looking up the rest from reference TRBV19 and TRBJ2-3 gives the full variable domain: DGGITQSPKYLFRKEGQNVTLSCEQNLNHDAMYWYRQDPGQGLRLIYYSQIVNDFQKGDIAEGYSVSREKKESFPLTVTSAQKNPTAFYLCASSLTGFGDTQYFGPGTRLTVL.

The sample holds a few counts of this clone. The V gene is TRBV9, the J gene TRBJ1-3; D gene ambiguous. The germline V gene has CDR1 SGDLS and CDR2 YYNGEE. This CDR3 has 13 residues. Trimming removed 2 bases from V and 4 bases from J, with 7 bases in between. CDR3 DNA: TGTGCCAGCAGCGTCAGTATCGGAAACACCATATATTTT. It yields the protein CASSVSIGNTIYF.

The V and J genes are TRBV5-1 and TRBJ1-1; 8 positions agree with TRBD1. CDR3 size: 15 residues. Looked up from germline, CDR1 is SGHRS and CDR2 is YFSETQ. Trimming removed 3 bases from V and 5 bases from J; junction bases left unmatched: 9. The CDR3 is CASSSAGTGITEAFF. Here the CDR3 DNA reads TGCGCCAGCAGCTCCGCCGGGACAGGAATAACTGAAGCTTTCTTT.

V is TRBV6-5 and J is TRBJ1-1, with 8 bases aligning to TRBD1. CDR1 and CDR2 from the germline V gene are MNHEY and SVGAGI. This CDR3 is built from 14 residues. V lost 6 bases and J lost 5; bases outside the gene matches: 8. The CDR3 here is CASSLQGGQTEAFF. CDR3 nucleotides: TGTGCCAGCAGCCTACAGGGGGGCCAAACTGAAGCTTTCTTT.

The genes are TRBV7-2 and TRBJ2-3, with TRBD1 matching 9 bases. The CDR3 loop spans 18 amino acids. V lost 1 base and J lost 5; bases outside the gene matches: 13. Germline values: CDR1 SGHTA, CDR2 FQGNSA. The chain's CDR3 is CASSLGPTGGVGVDTQYF. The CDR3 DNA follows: TGTGCCAGCAGCTTAGGGCCTACAGGGGGCGTAGGTGTAGATACGCAGTATTTT.

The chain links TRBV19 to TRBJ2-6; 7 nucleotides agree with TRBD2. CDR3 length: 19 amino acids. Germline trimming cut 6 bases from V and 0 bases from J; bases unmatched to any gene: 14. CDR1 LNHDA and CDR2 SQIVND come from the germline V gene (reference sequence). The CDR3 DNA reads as TGTGCCAGTAGATCCCTCGATAGCGGGCTACTCTCTGGGGCCAACGTCCTGACTTTC. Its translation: CASRSLDSGLLSGANVLTF.

CDR3 region: CASGRTEAFF. The CDR3 nucleotides read TGTGCCAGCGGGAGGACTGAAGCTTTCTTT. This chain links TRBV6-6 with TRBJ1-1; D is unresolved. Germline V gene data show CDR1 as MNHNY and CDR2 as SVGAGI (reference sequence). Trimming stripped 8 bases from V and 5 bases from J, with 6 bases between. The CDR3 is 10 amino acids.

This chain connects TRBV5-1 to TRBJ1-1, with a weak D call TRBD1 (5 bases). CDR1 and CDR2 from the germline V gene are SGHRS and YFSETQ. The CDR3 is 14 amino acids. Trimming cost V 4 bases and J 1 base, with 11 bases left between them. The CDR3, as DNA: TGCGCCAGCAGCGGGGGACTGGGGAACACTGAAGCTTTCTTT. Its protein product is CASSGGLGNTEAFF.

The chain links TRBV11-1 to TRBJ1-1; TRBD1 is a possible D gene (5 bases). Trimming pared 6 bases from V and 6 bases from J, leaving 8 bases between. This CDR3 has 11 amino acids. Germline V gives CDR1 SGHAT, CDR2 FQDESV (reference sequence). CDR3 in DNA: TGTGCCAGCAGACAGACAGCTGAAGCTTTCTTT. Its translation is CASRQTAEAFF.

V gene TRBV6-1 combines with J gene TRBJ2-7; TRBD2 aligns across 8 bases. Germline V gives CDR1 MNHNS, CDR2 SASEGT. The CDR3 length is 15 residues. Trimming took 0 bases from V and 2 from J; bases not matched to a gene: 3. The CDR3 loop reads CASSEATSGTYEQYF. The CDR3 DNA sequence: TGTGCCAGCAGTGAAGCAACTAGCGGTACCTACGAGCAGTACTTC.

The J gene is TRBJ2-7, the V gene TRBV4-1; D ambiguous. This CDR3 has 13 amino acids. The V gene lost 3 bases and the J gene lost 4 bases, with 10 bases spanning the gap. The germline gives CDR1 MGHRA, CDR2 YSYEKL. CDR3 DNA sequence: TGCGCCAGCAGCCAGACCCACAGTTACGAGCAGTACTTC. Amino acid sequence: CASSQTHSYEQYF.

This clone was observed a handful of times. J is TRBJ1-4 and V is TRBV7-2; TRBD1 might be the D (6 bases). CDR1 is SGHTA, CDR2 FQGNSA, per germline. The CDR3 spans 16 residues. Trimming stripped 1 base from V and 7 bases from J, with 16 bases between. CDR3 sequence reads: CASSLGLGLGGEKLFF. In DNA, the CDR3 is TGTGCCAGCAGCTTAGGACTTGGGTTAGGGGGTGAAAAACTGTTTTTT. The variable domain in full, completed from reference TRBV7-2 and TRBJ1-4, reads GAGVSQSPSNKVTEKGKDVELRCDPISGHTALYWYRQSLGQGLEFLIYFQGNSAPDKSGLPSDRFSAERTGGSVSTLTIQRTQQEDSAVYLCASSLGLGLGGEKLFFGSGTQLSVL.

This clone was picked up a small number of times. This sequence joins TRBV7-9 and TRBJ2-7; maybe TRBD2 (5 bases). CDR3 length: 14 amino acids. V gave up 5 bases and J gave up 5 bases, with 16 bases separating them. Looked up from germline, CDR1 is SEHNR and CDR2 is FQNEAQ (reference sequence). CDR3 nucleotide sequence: TGTGCCAGCAGCCTGGAGGCTCCCCCACACGAGCAGTACTTC. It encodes CASSLEAPPHEQYF.

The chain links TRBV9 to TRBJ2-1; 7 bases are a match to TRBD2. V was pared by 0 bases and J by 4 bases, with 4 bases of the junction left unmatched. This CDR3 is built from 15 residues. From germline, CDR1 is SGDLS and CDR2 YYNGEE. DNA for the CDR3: TGTGCCAGCAGCGTAGAAGCGCGGGAGTACAATGAGCAGTTCTTC. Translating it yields CASSVEAREYNEQFF.

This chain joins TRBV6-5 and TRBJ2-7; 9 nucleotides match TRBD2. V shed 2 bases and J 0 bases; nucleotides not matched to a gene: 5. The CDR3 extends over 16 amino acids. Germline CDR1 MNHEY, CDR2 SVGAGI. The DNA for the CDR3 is TGTGCCAGCAGTTACAGTAGGACTAGCGCCTCCTACGAGCAGTACTTC. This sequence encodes CASSYSRTSASYEQYF.

The CDR3 region is CASSAQANTEAFF. DNA of the CDR3: TGTGCCAGCAGCGCACAGGCGAACACTGAAGCTTTCTTT. The J gene is TRBJ1-1, the V gene TRBV6-5; a weak D match, TRBD1 (5 bases). The CDR3 has 13 residues. Germline CDR1 and CDR2: MNHEY and SVGAGI. The V end lost 6 bases, the J end lost 1 base, and 9 bases lay between the germline ends.

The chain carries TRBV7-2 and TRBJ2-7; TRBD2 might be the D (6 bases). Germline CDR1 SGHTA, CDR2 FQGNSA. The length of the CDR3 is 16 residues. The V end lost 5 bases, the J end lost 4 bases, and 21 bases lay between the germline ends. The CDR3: CASSPSAGRGGYEQYF. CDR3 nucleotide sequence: TGTGCCAGCAGCCCTAGCGCGGGTCGCGGAGGGTACGAGCAGTACTTC.

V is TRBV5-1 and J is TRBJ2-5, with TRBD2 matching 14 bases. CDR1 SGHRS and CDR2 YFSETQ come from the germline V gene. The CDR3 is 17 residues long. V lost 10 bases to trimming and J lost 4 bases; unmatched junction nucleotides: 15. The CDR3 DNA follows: TGCGCCTCAGCAGGGGGACTAGCGGGAGTACTGGGAGAGACCCAGTACTTC. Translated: CASAGGLAGVLGETQYF.